This TCR beta chain comes out of a study of blood T cell repertoires in COVID-19. Looking at the study overall: Samples of COVID-19 (acute and convalescent) were obtained from the United States, Italy and Spain.

In the original processing: Using reference gene primer amplification, nucleated cell counts were estimated. The repertoire was sequenced with immunoSEQ multiplex PCR; TCRdb's copy has only in-frame clones and lacks some. That table gives V, J and clone size, and the DNA gave D and trimming. The profile covers 90,000 to 120,000 clones, with 70% to 90% appearing a single time and 4% to 6% taken by the ten largest. This clone was observed a single time. V was pared by 4 bases and J by 2 bases, with 3 bases between. Germline-derived CDR1 and CDR2 are KGHSH and LQKENI. The CDR3 is 11 amino acids. This TCR derives from a man in his forties or fifties with active or convalescent COVID-19. The chain has TRBV18 and TRBJ2-7; D is unclear. Sequencing used peripheral blood. This CDR3 is CASSLAYEQYF. DNA for the CDR3: TGTGCCAGCTCACTAGCCTACGAGCAGTACTTC. Full variable domain (missing parts from reference TRBV18 and TRBJ2-7): NAGVMQNPRHLVRRRGQEARLRCSPMKGHSHVYWYRQLPEEGLKFMVYLQKENIIDESGMPKERFSAEFPKEGPSILRIQQVVRGDSAAYFCASSLAYEQYFGPGTRLTVT.